This entry is about one T cell receptor (beta chain). Antigen specificity is unknown. V shed 4 bases and J 2 bases; nucleotides not matched to a gene: 8. The germline V gene encodes CDR1 SGDLS and CDR2 YYNGEE. The CDR3 is 15 amino acids. This entry belongs to a study of cytomegalovirus exposure and HLA in healthy donors. Study-wide points: As was reported, the HLA-A and HLA-B alleles of most subjects were accurately predicted from TCR beta sequences. Reported performance of the classifier showed diagnosis of cytomegalovirus status with high specificity and sensitivity. Three CMV-associated chains proved CMV antigen-specific in vitro. The authors later found TCR association rates varying by HLA locus, with DRB1 most and HLA-C fewest.

Vbeta (60) and Jbeta (13) primers were used in the PCR. Data came from immunoSEQ multiplex PCR; TCRdb stores just in-frame clones and leaves some out. The table shows around 200,000 clones, with roughly 85% occurring only once. Sequencing was done on a sample of PBMCs. V is TRBV9 and J is TRBJ1-2, with TRBD1 matching over 7 bases. This receptor was identified in a man younger than 30 in good health and CMV-seronegative. CDR3 in amino acids: CASSLETGRNYGYTF. CDR3 nucleotide sequence: TGTGCCAGCAGCCTCGAGACAGGGAGGAACTATGGCTACACCTTC.